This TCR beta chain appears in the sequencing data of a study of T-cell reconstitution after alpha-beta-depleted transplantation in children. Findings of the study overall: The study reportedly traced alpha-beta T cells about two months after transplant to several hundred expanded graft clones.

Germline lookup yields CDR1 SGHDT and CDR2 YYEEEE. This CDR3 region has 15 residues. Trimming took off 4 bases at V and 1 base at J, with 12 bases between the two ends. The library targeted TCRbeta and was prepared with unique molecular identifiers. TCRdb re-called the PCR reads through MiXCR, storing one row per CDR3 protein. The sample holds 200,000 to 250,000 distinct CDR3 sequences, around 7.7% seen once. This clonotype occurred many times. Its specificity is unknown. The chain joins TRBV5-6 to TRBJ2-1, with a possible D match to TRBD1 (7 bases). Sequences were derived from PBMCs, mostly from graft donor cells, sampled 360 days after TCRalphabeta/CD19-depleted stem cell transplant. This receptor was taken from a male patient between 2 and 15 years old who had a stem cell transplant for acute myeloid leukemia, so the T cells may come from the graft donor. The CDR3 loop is CASSAQGGSYNEQFF. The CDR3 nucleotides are TGTGCCAGCAGCGCGCAGGGGGGATCCTACAATGAGCAGTTCTTC.